Presented here are 29 T cell receptor beta chains from one specimen sequenced in a study of cytomegalovirus exposure and HLA in healthy donors. A multiplex PCR was run with 60 Vbeta primers and 13 Jbeta primers. The method was immunoSEQ multiplex PCR; TCRdb's version includes in-frame clones alone and lacks a portion of them. In the table there are 99,000 or so clones, around 84% of which are singletons. The sample comprised PBMCs. Source of these receptors: a man aged 30 to 39 in good health and CMV-seronegative.

The CDR3 nucleotides are TGTGCCAGCAGTTCCTATAGGAGGTCATATTTATATGGCTACACCTTC. Translating it yields CASSSYRRSYLYGYTF. The chain is built from TRBV28 and TRBJ1-2; D remains ambiguous. CDR3 length equals 16 residues. CDR1 and CDR2 (germline): MDHEN, SYDVKM. Trimming cost V 4 bases and J 5 bases, with 20 bases left between them.

V usage is TRBV11-2 and J usage is TRBJ2-7; D ambiguous. V shed 0 bases and J shed 2 bases, with 11 bases lying between them. Germline V gene data show CDR1 as SGHAT and CDR2 as FQNNGV. This CDR3 is 15 amino acids long. This CDR3 is CASSLEVAETYEQYF. The CDR3 DNA reads TGTGCCAGCAGCTTAGAGGTTGCGGAAACCTACGAGCAGTACTTC.

The chain recombines TRBV18 with TRBJ2-3; the match to TRBD2 covers 10 bases. This CDR3 has 15 amino acids. Looked up from germline, CDR1 is KGHSH and CDR2 is LQKENI. With V trimmed by 6 bases and J by 2 bases, 5 bases remained unmatched. The CDR3 nucleotides read TGTGCCAGCTCCCAGCTAGCGGGAGTCACAGATACGCAGTATTTT. It codes for CASSQLAGVTDTQYF.

The chain couples TRBV19 to TRBJ2-7, with a possible D match to TRBD2 (5 bases). This CDR3 is 16 amino acids long. V dropped 3 bases and J dropped 2 bases, with 17 bases sitting between them. Germline V gene lookup returns CDR1 LNHDA and CDR2 SQIVND (reference sequence). CDR3 protein: CASSMVSRSGTYEQYF. CDR3 coding DNA: TGTGCCAGTAGTATGGTTAGTCGGAGCGGAACCTACGAGCAGTACTTC.

The V call is TRBV13, the J call TRBJ2-1; D not certain. This CDR3 is built from 11 residues. Between the trimmed V and J ends, which lost 2 bases and 9 bases, there was a span of 5 bases. CDR1 is PRHDT and CDR2 is FYEKMQ in the germline V gene (reference sequence). The CDR3: CASSLFSEQFF. In DNA, the CDR3 is TGTGCCAGCAGCTTATTTAGTGAGCAGTTCTTC.

The chain combines TRBV7-9 with TRBJ2-2; 7 bases are shared with TRBD2. The V gene's germline CDR1 is SEHNR and CDR2 FQNEAQ (reference sequence). This CDR3 has 18 amino acids. Losses at the gene ends were 0 bases for V and 0 bases for J; bases not matched to a gene: 7. Here the CDR3 reads CASSLARGGIPNTGELFF. The CDR3 DNA sequence: TGTGCCAGCAGCTTAGCGAGGGGAGGGATTCCGAACACCGGGGAGCTGTTTTTT.

The V call is TRBV6-5, the J call TRBJ2-7; 8 bases align to TRBD1. J was trimmed by 1 base and V by 0 bases; bases with no gene match: 2. Germline CDR1 MNHEY, CDR2 SVGAGI. The CDR3 loop spans 15 amino acids. The CDR3 reads CASSYSGTGSYEQYF. The CDR3 DNA follows: TGTGCCAGCAGTTACTCGGGGACAGGTTCCTACGAGCAGTACTTC.

The chain recombines TRBV19 with TRBJ2-7, with TRBD1 matching 8 bases. There are 13 residues in the CDR3. V gave up 5 bases and J gave up 4 bases; unmatched junction bases: 4. Germline V gene sequence: CDR1 LNHDA, CDR2 SQIVND (reference sequence). DNA for the CDR3: TGTGCCAGTAGTCTCGGGACAGGTTACGAGCAGTACTTC. The encoded protein is CASSLGTGYEQYF.

This chain connects TRBV7-8 to TRBJ2-5; D is perhaps TRBD1 (6 bases). This CDR3 contains 14 residues. Germline CDR1 is SGHVS and CDR2 is FQNEAQ. The ends were cut back, 5 bases at V and 1 base at J, with 11 bases in the middle. The CDR3 sequence is CASSVRGGQETQYF. In nucleotides, the CDR3 is TGTGCCAGCAGCGTAAGAGGGGGCCAAGAGACCCAGTACTTC.

This clone was observed once. This sequence joins TRBV6-5 and TRBJ2-7, with a tentative D call TRBD2 (6 bases). The V and J ends lost 6 bases and 0 bases respectively, with 12 bases between them. The CDR3 runs to 14 residues. In germline, CDR1 is MNHEY, CDR2 SVGAGI. CDR3: CASRRGTSSYEQYF. CDR3 sequence (DNA): TGTGCCAGCAGACGCGGGACCAGCTCCTACGAGCAGTACTTC.

The V gene is TRBV7-2, the J gene TRBJ2-3; TRBD2 matches 10 bases. The J segment lost 2 bases and the V segment lost 4 bases, leaving 3 bases of the junction unmatched. There are 15 residues in the CDR3. Germline CDR1 and CDR2: SGHTA and FQGNSA. The CDR3 loop is CASSYSGGYTDTQYF. The CDR3 DNA sequence: TGTGCCAGCAGCTATAGCGGGGGGTACACAGATACGCAGTATTTT.

The chain carries TRBV29-1 and TRBJ2-3; D is perhaps TRBD1 (6 bases). The CDR3 contains 15 residues. With 7 bases removed from V and 1 base from J, the gap between germline ends came to 18 bases. Germline V gives CDR1 SQVTM, CDR2 ANQGSEA. The CDR3 DNA follows: TGCAGCGCCCCCCTGGTCAGGGGTGGCACAGATACGCAGTATTTT. It codes for CSAPLVRGGTDTQYF.

The chain has TRBV5-1 and TRBJ2-4; 11 nucleotides line up with TRBD2. This CDR3 is 18 amino acids long. The junction had 11 bases not matched to a gene; V was cut back by 0 bases and J by 6 bases. The V gene's germline CDR1 is SGHRS and CDR2 YFSETQ. The CDR3 region is CASSLASGGPQRGNIQYF. The CDR3 DNA is TGCGCCAGCAGCTTGGCTAGCGGGGGGCCTCAACGGGGAAACATTCAGTACTTC.

The table lists this clone with a few counts. CDR3 sequence reads: CASSPRDSGNTIYF. The DNA of the CDR3 is TGTGCCAGCAGCCCCCGGGACTCGGGAAACACCATATATTTT. The V and J genes are TRBV16 and TRBJ1-3; weak D call: TRBD1 (5 bases). The germline V gene has CDR1 KGHSY and CDR2 FQNENV. Trimming stripped 4 bases from V and 4 bases from J, with 11 bases between. CDR3 length: 14 amino acids.

The CDR3 loop reads CATVPDRVRAEAFF. CDR3 DNA sequence: TGTGCCACGGTCCCGGACAGGGTTCGGGCGGAAGCTTTCTTT. This chain joins TRBV19 and TRBJ1-1; TRBD1 matches at 8 bases. Germline-derived CDR1 and CDR2 are LNHDA and SQIVND (reference sequence). CDR3 length equals 14 residues. V gave up 10 bases and J gave up 8 bases; unmatched junction bases: 15.

As concerns this clone: Mismatch with germline at one junction end may stem from a read error. V is TRBV7-9 and J is TRBJ2-4, with 10 bases lining up with TRBD1. This CDR3 contains 14 residues. Per germline, CDR1 SEHNR and CDR2 FQNEAQ (reference sequence). This CDR3 reads CASSPSMGQGIRYF. The CDR3 DNA sequence: TGTGCCAGCAGCCCGAGCATGGGACAGGGGATTCGGTACTTC.

Worth noting for this clone: Other DNA variants within this sample encode the same CDR3. The chain has TRBV7-9 and TRBJ2-2; D not resolved. The CDR3 length is 16 residues. Germline lookup yields CDR1 SEHNR and CDR2 FQNEAQ (reference sequence). Deletions cut 4 bases from V and 7 bases from J, with 19 bases between. The CDR3 bases are TGTGCCAGCAGCTCCATGTCGGGTCGCCGAATCGGGGAGCTGTTTTTT. It codes for CASSSMSGRRIGELFF.

This clone was detected only once. The chain uses TRBV5-1 and TRBJ2-1, with TRBD2 identical over 7 bases. There are 14 residues in the CDR3. Germline-derived CDR1 and CDR2 are SGHRS and YFSETQ. The V gene end was trimmed by 0 bases and the J gene end by 8 bases; junction bases not matched to a gene: 5. This CDR3 is CASSLGGSRYEQFF. The CDR3 DNA is TGCGCCAGCAGCTTGGGCGGGAGTAGGTATGAGCAGTTCTTC.

The gene calls are TRBV9 and TRBJ2-1; 8 bases line up with TRBD2. Trimming cost V 0 bases and J 0 bases; bases outside gene matches: 5. Germline CDR1 reads SGDLS; CDR2 reads YYNGEE. The CDR3 is 17 residues long. The CDR3 region is CASSVAGGRSSYNEQFF. In DNA, the CDR3 is TGTGCCAGCAGCGTAGCAGGCGGGAGGTCCTCCTACAATGAGCAGTTCTTC. Filled out from reference TRBV9 and TRBJ2-1, the complete variable domain reads DSGVTQTPKHLITATGQRVTLRCSPRSGDLSVYWYQQSLDQGLQFLIQYYNGEERAKGNILERFSAQQFPDLHSELNLSSLELGDSALYFCASSVAGGRSSYNEQFFGPGTRLTVL.

The gene calls are TRBV19 and TRBJ2-4, with D unresolved. Trimming removed 4 bases from V and 4 bases from J, with 8 bases in between. The CDR3 length is 13 residues. Germline lookup yields CDR1 LNHDA and CDR2 SQIVND (reference sequence). The CDR3 region has the DNA TGTGCCAGTAGTAAACAGCTTAAAAACATTCAGTACTTC. As protein: CASSKQLKNIQYF.

This clone is a singleton in its sample. The V call is TRBV28, the J call TRBJ2-7; 16 positions match TRBD2. With V trimmed by 3 bases and J by 6 bases, 11 bases remained unmatched. The CDR3 runs to 18 residues. In germline, CDR1 is MDHEN, CDR2 SYDVKM. This CDR3 is CASSLRWGTSGRAFEQYF. The CDR3 DNA reads as TGTGCCAGCAGTTTGAGATGGGGGACTAGCGGGAGGGCCTTCGAGCAGTACTTC.

This chain joins TRBV29-1 and TRBJ1-5, with 8 bases fitting TRBD1. Germline-derived CDR1 and CDR2 are SQVTM and ANQGSEA. Trimming removed 6 bases from V and 1 base from J; junction bases left unmatched: 2. The CDR3 loop spans 13 amino acids. The CDR3 spells CSVGQGSNQPQHF. DNA of the CDR3: TGCAGCGTAGGACAGGGAAGCAATCAGCCCCAGCATTTT.

This clone was seen only a few times. The chain has TRBV2 and TRBJ2-4, with D perhaps matching TRBD1 (6 bases). CDR3 length: 16 amino acids. Germline CDR1 is SNHLY and CDR2 is FYNNEI. V was shortened by 0 bases and J by 3 bases, with 12 bases between the two germline ends. The CDR3 protein is CASSEASRGGKNIQYF. CDR3 in DNA: TGTGCCAGCAGTGAAGCATCGAGAGGGGGCAAAAACATTCAGTACTTC.

The V gene is TRBV11-3, the J gene TRBJ1-1; D remains ambiguous. From germline, CDR1 is SGHNT and CDR2 YENEEA. The CDR3 length is 12 residues. Deletions cut 4 bases from V and 4 bases from J, with 7 bases between. CDR3 bases: TGTGCCAGCAGCTACGAGGGCACTGAAGCTTTCTTT. This sequence encodes CASSYEGTEAFF.

This clone was observed once. The chain has TRBV18 and TRBJ1-5; a weak D match, TRBD1 (6 bases). Trimming took off 2 bases at V and 6 bases at J, with 11 bases between the two ends. This CDR3 has 14 amino acids. Germline V gene data show CDR1 as KGHSH and CDR2 as LQKENI. The CDR3 region has the DNA TGTGCCAGCTCACCATCAGGGGAACGTCAGCCCCAGCATTTT. As protein: CASSPSGERQPQHF.

The table lists this clone with a count of one. The chain couples TRBV19 to TRBJ1-3; 7 bases are shared with TRBD1. In germline, CDR1 is LNHDA, CDR2 SQIVND (reference sequence). V lost 4 bases, J lost 7 bases, and 7 bases stayed unmatched. The CDR3 totals 14 residues. CDR3 sequence: CASSSQQGSNTIYF. CDR3 in DNA: TGTGCCAGTAGTAGTCAACAGGGGTCGAACACCATATATTTT.

V is TRBV7-6 and J is TRBJ2-2, with D possibly TRBD1 on 5 matching bases. This CDR3 is 15 amino acids long. Looked up from germline, CDR1 is SGHVS and CDR2 is FNYEAQ. V was clipped by 3 bases and J by 2 bases, with 10 bases between them. The CDR3 DNA is TGTGCCAGCAGCTTCAGACAGAGCAACACCGGGGAGCTGTTTTTT. Its protein is CASSFRQSNTGELFF. The variable domain in full, with the rest retrieved from reference TRBV7-6 and TRBJ2-2, is GAGVSQSPRYKVTKRGQDVALRCDPISGHVSLYWYRQALGQGPEFLTYFNYEAQQDKSGLPNDRFSAERPEGSISTLTIQRTEQRDSAMYRCASSFRQSNTGELFFGEGSRLTVL.

The V call is TRBV19, the J call TRBJ2-5, with D possibly being TRBD1 (5 bases). The ends were cut back, 3 bases at V and 5 bases at J, with 13 bases in the middle. The CDR3 loop spans 14 amino acids. Looked up from germline, CDR1 is LNHDA and CDR2 is SQIVND (reference sequence). The CDR3 nucleotides are TGTGCCAGTAGTATTCAGGGTGGTAGGGAGACCCAGTACTTC. This codes for CASSIQGGRETQYF.

The V call is TRBV7-9, the J call TRBJ1-2; 12 nucleotides match TRBD1. Unmatched junction bases numbered 9, after V lost 1 base and J lost 3 bases. Germline loops: CDR1 SEHNR, CDR2 FQNEAQ (reference sequence). This CDR3 has 18 amino acids. The CDR3 DNA follows: TGTGCCAGCAGCTTAGTCCTTGGGGGACAGGGGGCCTACTATGGCTACACCTTC. Translation: CASSLVLGGQGAYYGYTF.